Each of the 23 T cell receptor beta chains below was sequenced from the same sample in a study of OX40 agonist ivuxolimab in advanced cancers. Only in-frame clones appear in the TCRdb table, and some are missing; sequencing was by immunoSEQ multiplex PCR. There are roughly 70,000 clones in the sample; roughly 78% occur only once, and around 5.1% lies in the top ten. Here the sequenced sample was CD4+ or CD8+ T cells sorted from blood, taken in a trial of the OX40 agonist ivuxolimab. These receptor sequences come from an adult with an advanced solid tumor such as melanoma, head and neck, liver or kidney cancer.

The rearrangement joins TRBV6-1 to TRBJ1-4; D unresolved. From germline, CDR1 is MNHNS and CDR2 SASEGT. Trimming took 8 bases from V and 5 from J, leaving 12 bases between them. The CDR3 has 13 residues. The CDR3 protein is CASQQTQNEKLFF. As DNA, the CDR3 is TGTGCCAGCCAGCAGACCCAAAATGAAAAACTGTTTTTT.

The V and J genes are TRBV2 and TRBJ1-1; tentatively, D is TRBD1 (6 bases). Germline V CDR1 and CDR2: SNHLY, FYNNEI. The CDR3 is 13 residues long. The V end lost 6 bases, the J end lost 0 bases, and 8 bases lay between the germline ends. CDR3 sequence: CASRDSMNTEAFF. The DNA of the CDR3 is TGTGCCAGCAGGGACAGCATGAACACTGAAGCTTTCTTT.

J is TRBJ2-3 and V is TRBV10-3; no reliable D call. This CDR3 comprises 12 residues. Germline assignment: CDR1 ENHRY and CDR2 SYGVKD. V was cut by 0 bases and J by 6 bases, with 4 bases left in between. The CDR3, as DNA: TGTGCCATCAGTGAGTCACGGGATACGCAGTATTTT. Amino acid sequence: CAISESRDTQYF.

V and J are TRBV19 and TRBJ1-4; the D gene is possibly TRBD1 (5 bases). Germline loops: CDR1 LNHDA, CDR2 SQIVND (reference sequence). The CDR3 is 15 residues long. Trimming took 5 bases from V and 8 from J, leaving 18 bases between them. In DNA, the CDR3 is TGTGCCAGTAGTGTTTCCGGGACCGGGAGAGAAAAACTGTTTTTT. As protein: CASSVSGTGREKLFF.

The chain combines TRBV28 with TRBJ1-1; D is unclear. CDR1 is MDHEN and CDR2 is SYDVKM in the germline V gene. The CDR3 sequence is 13 residues long. V was shortened by 5 bases and J by 3 bases, with 10 bases between the two germline ends. CDR3 sequence: CASSPRLDTEAFF. DNA of the CDR3: TGTGCCAGCAGTCCCAGGCTGGACACTGAAGCTTTCTTT.

Within the sample, this clone is medium-sized. The identical CDR3 is also encoded by other nucleotide sequences in the sample. V gene TRBV5-6 combines with J gene TRBJ1-5, with unresolved D. CDR1 SGHDT and CDR2 YYEEEE come from the germline V gene. This CDR3 is 14 amino acids long. V was trimmed by 2 bases and J by 3 bases, leaving 9 bases between them. Here the CDR3 reads CASSFHGFNQPQHF. The CDR3 region has the DNA TGTGCCAGCAGCTTCCACGGCTTCAATCAGCCCCAGCATTTT.

In its sample, this clone was seen once. The CDR3 here is CASGPWGTGELFF. The DNA for the CDR3 is TGTGCCAGTGGGCCTTGGGGGACCGGGGAGCTGTTTTTT. This sequence joins TRBV19 and TRBJ2-2; D tentatively fits TRBD1 or TRBD2 (5 bases each). This CDR3 has 13 residues. Germline V gene sequence: CDR1 LNHDA, CDR2 SQIVND (reference sequence). V was clipped by 8 bases and J by 5 bases, with 12 bases between them.

The chain has TRBV4-2 and TRBJ2-7, with 9 bases identical to TRBD2. This CDR3 region has 15 residues. V was clipped by 1 base and J by 5 bases; unmatched bases: 6. Germline V gene sequence: CDR1 LGHNA, CDR2 YNFKEQ. The CDR3 region has the DNA TGTGCCAGCAGCCAAGGGGCGGGGGGGCCGGACGAGCAGTACTTC. Its protein product is CASSQGAGGPDEQYF.

The J gene is TRBJ1-2, the V gene TRBV28, with 8 bases matching TRBD1. This CDR3 comprises 14 residues. Germline CDR1 and CDR2: MDHEN and SYDVKM. V was clipped by 3 bases and J by 8 bases; unmatched bases: 8. CDR3 in DNA: TGTGCCAGCAGTTTTGAGGACAGGGTCGAGGGCTACACCTTC. Its protein product is CASSFEDRVEGYTF.

V is TRBV5-6 and J is TRBJ1-3; D is unresolved. V lost 0 bases to trimming and J lost 0 bases, with 7 bases between them. The V gene's germline CDR1 is SGHDT and CDR2 YYEEEE. The CDR3 consists of 15 residues. CDR3 protein: CASSLGANSGNTIYF. The CDR3 nucleotides are TGTGCCAGCAGCTTGGGCGCAAACTCTGGAAACACCATATATTTT.

The V call is TRBV5-1, the J call TRBJ2-1; D is perhaps TRBD2 (6 bases). Per the germline V gene, CDR1 is SGHRS and CDR2 is YFSETQ. CDR3 length: 15 residues. The V end was cut by 3 bases, the J end by 0 bases, with 10 bases between. In DNA, the CDR3 is TGCGCCAGCAGCTCCGACGGGGGCTCCTACAATGAGCAGTTCTTC. Translated, it gives CASSSDGGSYNEQFF.

This clone has a single count. This chain links TRBV28 with TRBJ1-5, with D unclear. Between the trimmed V and J ends, which lost 3 bases and 0 bases, there was a span of 3 bases. The CDR3 loop spans 13 amino acids. CDR1 is MDHEN and CDR2 is SYDVKM in the germline V gene. The chain's CDR3 is CASSLGSNQPQHF. CDR3 bases: TGTGCCAGCAGTTTGGGTAGCAATCAGCCCCAGCATTTT.

This chain connects TRBV7-2 to TRBJ1-2; D is perhaps TRBD1 (6 bases). This CDR3 has 13 amino acids. Trimming took off 8 bases at V and 3 bases at J, with 13 bases between the two ends. Germline lookup yields CDR1 SGHTA and CDR2 FQGNSA. This CDR3 reads CASVQQGHYGYTF. CDR3 DNA sequence: TGTGCCAGCGTCCAACAGGGACACTATGGCTACACCTTC.

The CDR3 protein is CASSLTGTIDNEQFF. CDR3 coding DNA: TGTGCCAGCAGCTTGACCGGGACTATCGACAATGAGCAGTTCTTC. The V gene is TRBV7-9, the J gene TRBJ2-1; 7 nucleotides line up with TRBD2. CDR3 length: 15 amino acids. Per the germline V gene, CDR1 is SEHNR and CDR2 is FQNEAQ (reference sequence). With 3 bases clipped from V and 5 bases from J, the junction kept 7 bases outside the gene matches.

The chain uses TRBV7-2 and TRBJ1-5; D call uncertain. Trimming cost V 1 base and J 3 bases, with 7 bases left between them. The CDR3 totals 14 residues. CDR1 and CDR2 from the germline V gene are SGHTA and FQGNSA. This CDR3 is CASSLGDFNQPQHF. The CDR3 DNA follows: TGTGCCAGCAGCTTAGGAGATTTCAATCAGCCCCAGCATTTT.

This rearrangement joins TRBV7-9 to TRBJ1-2; 10 positions agree with TRBD1. V was pared by 5 bases and J by 3 bases, with 3 bases of the junction left unmatched. Germline CDR1 reads SEHNR; CDR2 reads FQNEAQ (reference sequence). This CDR3 is built from 14 residues. The CDR3 protein is CASSGGTGDYGYTF. In DNA form, the CDR3 reads TGTGCCAGCAGCGGCGGGACAGGGGACTATGGCTACACCTTC.

The V gene is TRBV5-1, the J gene TRBJ2-7; unclear D gene. The CDR3 loop spans 10 amino acids. V lost 7 bases, J lost 7 bases, and 9 bases lay in between. CDR1 is SGHRS and CDR2 is YFSETQ in the germline V gene. CDR3 coding DNA: TGCGCCAGCCCCCCCCAAGAGCAGTACTTC. This translates into CASPPQEQYF.

The J gene is TRBJ2-3, the V gene TRBV5-1; D may be TRBD1 (6 bases). In germline, CDR1 is SGHRS, CDR2 YFSETQ. V was pared by 2 bases and J by 0 bases, with 13 bases between. The CDR3 covers 16 residues. CDR3 residues: CASSLYGGGSTDTQYF. The CDR3, as DNA: TGCGCCAGCAGCTTATATGGGGGCGGTAGCACAGATACGCAGTATTTT.

CDR3 sequence reads: CATSRDHLAGSSGANVLTF. In DNA, the CDR3 is TGTGCCACCAGCAGAGATCACCTAGCGGGGTCCTCTGGGGCCAACGTCCTGACTTTC. V and J are TRBV15 and TRBJ2-6; 9 bases are a match to TRBD2. V dropped 0 bases and J dropped 0; count of bases not matched to a gene: 6. Germline-derived CDR1 and CDR2 are LNHNV and YYDKDF (reference sequence). The CDR3 is 19 residues long.

This clone counts as medium-sized (0.01 to 0.1%). The chain is built from TRBV5-1 and TRBJ2-5; TRBD1 matches at 11 bases. CDR3 size: 16 residues. V dropped 4 bases and J dropped 2; count of bases not matched to a gene: 7. CDR1 SGHRS and CDR2 YFSETQ come from the germline V gene. CDR3 sequence reads: CASSIGQGAGQETQYF. The CDR3 bases are TGCGCCAGCAGCATCGGACAGGGGGCAGGGCAAGAGACCCAGTACTTC.

This rearrangement joins TRBV29-1 to TRBJ2-3, with TRBD2 matching 11 bases. V was clipped by 6 bases and J by 0 bases; unmatched bases: 5. The CDR3 is 15 residues long. Germline V gene sequence: CDR1 SQVTM, CDR2 ANQGSEA. As DNA, the CDR3 is TGCAGCGTCCGACGGACTAGCGGGAGCACAGATACGCAGTATTTT. It encodes CSVRRTSGSTDTQYF.

V is TRBV28 and J is TRBJ1-2; TRBD1 matches 7 bases. CDR1 MDHEN and CDR2 SYDVKM come from the germline V gene. The V segment lost 4 bases and the J segment 6 bases; nucleotides outside the gene matches: 5. The CDR3 covers 13 residues. The CDR3 protein is CASSSGTEHGYTF. The DNA for the CDR3 is TGTGCCAGCAGTTCCGGGACAGAACATGGCTACACCTTC.

This clone was detected a few times. The V and J genes are TRBV7-2 and TRBJ1-1, with D perhaps matching TRBD1 (6 bases). This CDR3 has 14 amino acids. Germline V lookup: CDR1 SGHTA, CDR2 FQGNSA. V lost 1 base to trimming and J lost 3 bases, with 9 bases between them. The CDR3 region is CASSLVGGHTEAFF. The CDR3 region has the DNA TGTGCCAGCAGCTTAGTCGGGGGGCACACTGAAGCTTTCTTT. The whole variable domain, remainder taken from reference TRBV7-2 and TRBJ1-1, is GAGVSQSPSNKVTEKGKDVELRCDPISGHTALYWYRQSLGQGLEFLIYFQGNSAPDKSGLPSDRFSAERTGGSVSTLTIQRTQQEDSAVYLCASSLVGGHTEAFFGQGTRLTVV.